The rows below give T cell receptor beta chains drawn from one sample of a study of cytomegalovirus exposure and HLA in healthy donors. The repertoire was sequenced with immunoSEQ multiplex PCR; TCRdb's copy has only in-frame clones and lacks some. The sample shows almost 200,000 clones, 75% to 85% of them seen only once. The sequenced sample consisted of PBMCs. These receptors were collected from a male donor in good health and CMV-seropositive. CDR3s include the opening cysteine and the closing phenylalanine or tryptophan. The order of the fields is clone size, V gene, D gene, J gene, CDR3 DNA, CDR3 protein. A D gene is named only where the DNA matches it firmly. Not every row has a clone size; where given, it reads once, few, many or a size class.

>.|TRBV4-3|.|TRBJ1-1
TGCGCCAGCAGCCAAGAAGTGCGGGACACTGAAGCTTTCTTT
CASSQEVRDTEAFF
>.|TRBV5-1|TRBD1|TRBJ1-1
TGCGCCAGCAGCTTGGCTTCACCAGGACAGGGACCGGGTGAAGCTTTCTTT
CASSLASPGQGPGEAFF
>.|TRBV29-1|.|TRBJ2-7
TGCAGCGCCGGGGGAAGGCCGTGGCACGAGCAGTACTTC
CSAGGRPWHEQYF
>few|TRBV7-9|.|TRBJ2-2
TGTTCCAGCAGCCCACACCCGCCCGCGAACACCGGGGAGCTGTTTTTT
CSSSPHPPANTGELFF
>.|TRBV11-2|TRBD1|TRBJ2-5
TGTGCCAGCAGTATAATAGCGCCAGGGGGCCGCGGCCAAGAGACCCAGTACTTC
CASSIIAPGGRGQETQYF
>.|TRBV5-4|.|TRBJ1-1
TGTGCCAGCAGCCGACCCACGGGGGACACTGAAGCTTTCTTT
CASSRPTGDTEAFF
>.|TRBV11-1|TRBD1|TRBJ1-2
TGTGCCAGCAGCTCAGGGACAGGCAACTATGGCTACACCTTC
CASSSGTGNYGYTF
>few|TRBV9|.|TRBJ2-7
TGTGCCAGCAGTCCGACGATAGGGGGAGAAGAGACGATCCGATCGGGGCAGTACTTC
CASSPTIGGEETIRSGQYF
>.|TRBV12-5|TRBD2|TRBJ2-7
TGTGCTAGTGCCCCTAGCGGTCCTTCCTACGAGCAGTACTTC
CASAPSGPSYEQYF
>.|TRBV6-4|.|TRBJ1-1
TGTGCCAGCAGTGACTCGCCTAGGGGAGGTGAAGCTTTCTTT
CASSDSPRGGEAFF
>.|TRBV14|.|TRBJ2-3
TGTGCCAGCAGCCTTCAACTAGCCAGCACAGATACGCAGTATTTT
CASSLQLASTDTQYF
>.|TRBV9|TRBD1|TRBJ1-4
TGTGCCAGCAGCGTGCAGGGGGCAACTAATGAAAAACTGTTTTTT
CASSVQGATNEKLFF
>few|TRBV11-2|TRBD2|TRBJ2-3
TGTGCCAGCAGCTTCTTATCAGGACTAGCGGGAGATACGCAGTATTTT
CASSFLSGLAGDTQYF
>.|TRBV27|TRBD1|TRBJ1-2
TGTGCCAGCGGTGTCACTATAGCGTCAGGGGGTAACTATGGCTACACCTTC
CASGVTIASGGNYGYTF
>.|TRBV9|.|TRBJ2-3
TGTGCCAGCAGCCCGTGGGACTTCACAGATACGCAGTATTTT
CASSPWDFTDTQYF
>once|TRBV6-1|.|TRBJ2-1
TGTGCCAGCAGTGAAAACCCAGGGCCCCCCTACAATGAGCAGTTCTTC
CASSENPGPPYNEQFF
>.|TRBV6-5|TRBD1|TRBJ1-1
TGTGCCAGCAGTTACGTGACAGGGACGGAAGCTTTCTTT
CASSYVTGTEAFF
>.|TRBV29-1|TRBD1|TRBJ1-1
TGCAGCGCGGACAGGGGGCTGGCAGGACCGATGAACACTGAAGCTTTCTTT
CSADRGLAGPMNTEAFF
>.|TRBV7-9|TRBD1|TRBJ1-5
TGTGCCAGCAGCCTAGCTGCCGGGACAGGAAGCAATCAGCCCCAGCATTTT
CASSLAAGTGSNQPQHF
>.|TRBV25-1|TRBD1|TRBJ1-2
TGTGCCAGCAGTGAAAGGAGGGGGCATGGCTACACCTTC
CASSERRGHGYTF
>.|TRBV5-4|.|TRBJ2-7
TGTGCCAGCGCAGCGGCGGGTTACGAGCAGTACTTC
CASAAAGYEQYF
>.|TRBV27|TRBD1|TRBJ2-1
TGTGCCAGCAGACCCGGGACAGGAGTCTACAATGAGCAGTTCTTC
CASRPGTGVYNEQFF
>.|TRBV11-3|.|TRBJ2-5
TGTGCCAGCAGCTTAGAGGCAGGGGCTAGGGAGACCCAGTACTTC
CASSLEAGARETQYF
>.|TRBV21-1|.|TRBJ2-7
TGTGCCAGCAGCAAAGTGCTACTCAATGAGAGGGCCTACGAGCAGTACTTC
CASSKVLLNERAYEQYF
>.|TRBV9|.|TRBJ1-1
TGTGCCAGCAGCGTAGTAGGGAGGTCGGAGGCCCCGAACACTGAAGCTTTCTTT
CASSVVGRSEAPNTEAFF
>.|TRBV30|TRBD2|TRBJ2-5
TGTGCCTGGAGTGTGGGGGAGCTAGCGGCCCAAGAGACCCGGTACTTC
CAWSVGELAAQETRYF
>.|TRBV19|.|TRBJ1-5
TGTGCCAGTAGTAAGGACAGAAATCAGCCCCAGCATTTT
CASSKDRNQPQHF
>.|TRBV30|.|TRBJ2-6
TGTGCCTGCAATGCTGGGGCCAACGTCCTGACTTTC
CACNAGANVLTF
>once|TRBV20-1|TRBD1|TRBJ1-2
TGCAGTGCTAGAGCAGGGGGAGGCTACACCTTC
CSARAGGGYTF
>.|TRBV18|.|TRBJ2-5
TGTGCCAGCTCACCACCACCTTTAGGACTGGAGACCCAGTACTTC
CASSPPPLGLETQYF
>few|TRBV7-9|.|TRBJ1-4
TGTGCCAGCAGTTCCGTGGGGGGTAATGAAAAACTGTTTTTT
CASSSVGGNEKLFF
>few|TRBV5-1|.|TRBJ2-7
TGCGCCAGCAGCTTGGATGGGGGAGGTTACGAGCAGTACTTC
CASSLDGGGYEQYF
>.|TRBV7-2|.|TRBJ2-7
TGTGCCAGCAGCCCGGTCGGAAACCTGAGGGCTAGCTCCTACGAGCAGTACTTC
CASSPVGNLRASSYEQYF
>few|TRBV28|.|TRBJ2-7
TGTGCCAGCAAGAGACAGGTTGCCTACGAGCAGTACTTC
CASKRQVAYEQYF
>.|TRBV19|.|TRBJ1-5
TGTGCCAGTAGTATCCGGGCTGGGAGAGGGAATAGCAATCAGCCCCAGCATTTT
CASSIRAGRGNSNQPQHF
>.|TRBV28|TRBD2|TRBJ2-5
TGTGCCAGCAGTTTCCCGGTCGGCGCTAGCGGGGGCGAGACCCAGTACTTC
CASSFPVGASGGETQYF